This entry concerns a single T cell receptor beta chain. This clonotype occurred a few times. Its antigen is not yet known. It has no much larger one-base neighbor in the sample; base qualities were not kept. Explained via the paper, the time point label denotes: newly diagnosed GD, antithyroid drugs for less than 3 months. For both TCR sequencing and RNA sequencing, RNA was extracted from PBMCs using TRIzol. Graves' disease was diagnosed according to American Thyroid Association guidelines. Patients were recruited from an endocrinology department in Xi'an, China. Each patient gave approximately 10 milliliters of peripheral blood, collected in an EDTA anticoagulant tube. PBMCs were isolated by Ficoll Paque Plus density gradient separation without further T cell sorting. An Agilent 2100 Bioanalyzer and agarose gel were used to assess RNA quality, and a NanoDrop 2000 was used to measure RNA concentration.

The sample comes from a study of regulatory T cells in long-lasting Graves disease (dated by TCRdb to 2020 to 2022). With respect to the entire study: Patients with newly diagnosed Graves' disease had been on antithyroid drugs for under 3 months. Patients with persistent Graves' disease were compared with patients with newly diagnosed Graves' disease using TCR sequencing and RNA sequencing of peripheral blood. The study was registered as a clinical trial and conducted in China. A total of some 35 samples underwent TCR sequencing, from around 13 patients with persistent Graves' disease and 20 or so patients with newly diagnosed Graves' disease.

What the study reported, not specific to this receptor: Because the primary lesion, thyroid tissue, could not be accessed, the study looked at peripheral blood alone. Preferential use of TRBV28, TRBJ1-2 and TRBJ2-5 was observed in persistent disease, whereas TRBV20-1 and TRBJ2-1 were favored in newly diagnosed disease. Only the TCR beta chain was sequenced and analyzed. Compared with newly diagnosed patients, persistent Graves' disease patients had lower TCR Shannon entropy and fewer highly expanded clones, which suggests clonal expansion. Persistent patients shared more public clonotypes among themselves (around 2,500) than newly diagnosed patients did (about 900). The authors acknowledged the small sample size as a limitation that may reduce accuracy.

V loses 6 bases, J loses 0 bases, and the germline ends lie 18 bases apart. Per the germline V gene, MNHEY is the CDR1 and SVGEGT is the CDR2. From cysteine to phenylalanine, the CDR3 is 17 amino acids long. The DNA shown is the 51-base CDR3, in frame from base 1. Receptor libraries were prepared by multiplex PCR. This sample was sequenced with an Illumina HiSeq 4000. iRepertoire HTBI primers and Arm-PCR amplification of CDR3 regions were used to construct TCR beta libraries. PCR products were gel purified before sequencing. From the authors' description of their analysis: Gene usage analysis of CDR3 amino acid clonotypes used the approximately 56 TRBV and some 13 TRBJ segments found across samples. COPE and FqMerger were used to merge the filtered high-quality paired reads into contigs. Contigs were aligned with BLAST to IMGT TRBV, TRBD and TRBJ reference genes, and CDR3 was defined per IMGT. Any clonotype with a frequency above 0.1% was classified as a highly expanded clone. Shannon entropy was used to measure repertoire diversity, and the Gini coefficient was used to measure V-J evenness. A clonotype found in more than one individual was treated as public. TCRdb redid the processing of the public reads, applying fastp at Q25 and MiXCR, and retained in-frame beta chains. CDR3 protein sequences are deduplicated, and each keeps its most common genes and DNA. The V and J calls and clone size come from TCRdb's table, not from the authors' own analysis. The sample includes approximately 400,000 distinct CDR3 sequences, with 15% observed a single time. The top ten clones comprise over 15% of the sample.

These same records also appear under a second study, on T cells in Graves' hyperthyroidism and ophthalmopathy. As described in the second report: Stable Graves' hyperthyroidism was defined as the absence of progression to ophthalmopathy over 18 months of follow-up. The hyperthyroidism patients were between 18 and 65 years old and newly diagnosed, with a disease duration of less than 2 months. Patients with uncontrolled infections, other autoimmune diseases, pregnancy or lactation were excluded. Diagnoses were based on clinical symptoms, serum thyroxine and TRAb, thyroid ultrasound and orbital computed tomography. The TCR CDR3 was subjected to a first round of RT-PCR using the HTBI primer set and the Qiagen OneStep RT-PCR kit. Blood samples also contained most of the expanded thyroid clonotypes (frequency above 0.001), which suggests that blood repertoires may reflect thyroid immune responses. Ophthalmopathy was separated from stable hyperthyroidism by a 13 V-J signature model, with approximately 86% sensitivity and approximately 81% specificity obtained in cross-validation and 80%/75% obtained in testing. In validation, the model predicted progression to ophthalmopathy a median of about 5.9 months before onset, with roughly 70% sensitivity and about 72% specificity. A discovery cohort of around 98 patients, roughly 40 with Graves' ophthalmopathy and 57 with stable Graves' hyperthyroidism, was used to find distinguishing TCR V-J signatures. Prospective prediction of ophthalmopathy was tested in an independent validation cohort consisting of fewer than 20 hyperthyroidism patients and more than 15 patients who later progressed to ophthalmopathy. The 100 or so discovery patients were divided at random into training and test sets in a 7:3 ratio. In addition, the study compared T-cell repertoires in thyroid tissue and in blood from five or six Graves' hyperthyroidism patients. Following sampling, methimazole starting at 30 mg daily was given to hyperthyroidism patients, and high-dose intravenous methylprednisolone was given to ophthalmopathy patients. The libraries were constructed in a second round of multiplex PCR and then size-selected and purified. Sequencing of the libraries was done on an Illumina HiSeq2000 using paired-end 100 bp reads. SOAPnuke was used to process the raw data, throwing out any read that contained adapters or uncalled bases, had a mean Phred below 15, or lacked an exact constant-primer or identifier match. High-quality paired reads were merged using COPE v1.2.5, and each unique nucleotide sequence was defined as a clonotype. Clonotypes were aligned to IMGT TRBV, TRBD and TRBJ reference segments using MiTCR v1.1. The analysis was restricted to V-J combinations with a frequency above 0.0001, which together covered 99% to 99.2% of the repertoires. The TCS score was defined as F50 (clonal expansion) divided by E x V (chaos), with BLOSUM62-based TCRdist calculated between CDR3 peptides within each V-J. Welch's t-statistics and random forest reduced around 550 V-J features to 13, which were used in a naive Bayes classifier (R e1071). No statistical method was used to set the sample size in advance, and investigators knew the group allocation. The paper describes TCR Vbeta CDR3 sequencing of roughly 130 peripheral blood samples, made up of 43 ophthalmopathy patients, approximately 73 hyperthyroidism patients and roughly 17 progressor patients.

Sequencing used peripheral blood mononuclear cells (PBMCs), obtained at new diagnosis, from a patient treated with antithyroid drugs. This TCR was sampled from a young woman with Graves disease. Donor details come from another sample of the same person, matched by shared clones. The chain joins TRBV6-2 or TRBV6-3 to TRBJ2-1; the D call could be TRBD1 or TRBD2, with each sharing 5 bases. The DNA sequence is TGTGCCAGCAGCGACCTCCGGGACGACTACTCCTACAATGAGCAGTTCTTC. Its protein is CASSDLRDDYSYNEQFF.